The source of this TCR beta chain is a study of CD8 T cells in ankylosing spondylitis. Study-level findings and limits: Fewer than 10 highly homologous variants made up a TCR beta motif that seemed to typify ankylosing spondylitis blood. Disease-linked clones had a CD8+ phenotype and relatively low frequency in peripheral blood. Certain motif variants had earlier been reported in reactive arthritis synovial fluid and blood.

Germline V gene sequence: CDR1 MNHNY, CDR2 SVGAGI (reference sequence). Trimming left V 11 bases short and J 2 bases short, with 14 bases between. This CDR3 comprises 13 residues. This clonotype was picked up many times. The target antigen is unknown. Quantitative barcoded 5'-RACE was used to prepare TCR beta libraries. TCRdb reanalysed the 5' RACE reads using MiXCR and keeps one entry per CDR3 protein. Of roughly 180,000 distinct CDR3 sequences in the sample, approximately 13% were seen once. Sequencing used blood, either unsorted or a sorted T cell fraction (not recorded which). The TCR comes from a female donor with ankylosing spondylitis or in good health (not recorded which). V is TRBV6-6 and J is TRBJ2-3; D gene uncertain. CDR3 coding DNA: TGTGCCGTAGCACCCCCCAACACAGATACGCAGTATTTT. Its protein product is CAVAPPNTDTQYF.